This T cell receptor (beta chain) originates from a study of control samples from healthy donors and cancer patients. Libraries were prepared by immunoSEQ multiplex PCR; TCRdb keeps only in-frame clonotypes and omits some of them. Altogether 130,000 to 150,000 clones are present, around 94% being singletons, with the ten largest covering approximately 15%. V lost 5 bases and J lost 8, with 12 bases in between. CDR3 length: 13 residues. What was sequenced was PBMCs. The sequence was obtained from a man aged 60 to 69 with colorectal cancer. The chain uses TRBV12-3 or TRBV12-4 and TRBJ1-4; no reliable D call. The CDR3 region is CASSIRTREKLFF. The CDR3 DNA follows: TGTGCCAGCAGTATTCGGACCAGGGAAAAACTGTTTTTT.